What follows are 25 T cell receptor beta chains derived from one specimen sequenced in a study of blood T cell repertoires in COVID-19. Method: immunoSEQ multiplex PCR; TCRdb's copy keeps in-frame clones and lacks some. The sample holds 53,000 or so clones, 76% seen once. The sequencing sample was made of peripheral blood. These receptors were collected from a man aged 50-59 years with active or convalescent COVID-19.

This clone occurred a few times. The chain joins TRBV12-5 to TRBJ2-7; 9 bases line up with TRBD2. CDR1 and CDR2 (germline): LGHNT, FRNRAP. With V trimmed by 6 bases and J by 0 bases, 3 bases remained unmatched. The CDR3 extends over 14 amino acids. The CDR3 is CASGASGNSYEQYF. DNA of the CDR3: TGTGCTAGTGGGGCTAGCGGGAACTCCTACGAGCAGTACTTC.

This clone was counted between two and nine times. The chain couples TRBV30 to TRBJ2-1, with D perhaps being TRBD1 or TRBD2 (5 bases each). The germline gives CDR1 GTSNPN, CDR2 SVGIG (reference sequence). The CDR3 contains 11 residues. V was trimmed by 8 bases and J by 7 bases, leaving 12 bases between them. CDR3 residues: CAGGVLNEQFF. CDR3 DNA sequence: TGTGCCGGGGGAGTCTTGAATGAGCAGTTCTTC.

V is TRBV4-1 and J is TRBJ2-1, with 7 bases fitting TRBD2. The V segment lost 5 bases and the J segment 1 base; nucleotides outside the gene matches: 5. The germline V gene has CDR1 MGHRA and CDR2 YSYEKL. There are 15 residues in the CDR3. The CDR3 is CASSDGRQSYNEQFF. DNA of the CDR3: TGCGCCAGCAGCGACGGGAGGCAGTCCTACAATGAGCAGTTCTTC.

The chain employs TRBV10-3 and TRBJ2-1, with 9 bases that match TRBD2. The CDR3 has 14 amino acids. V dropped 6 bases and J dropped 8; count of bases not matched to a gene: 8. Germline-derived CDR1 and CDR2 are ENHRY and SYGVKD. CDR3 coding DNA: TGTGCCATCAGAAGTTTAGCGGGGGCGGATGAGCAGTTCTTC. Its translation: CAIRSLAGADEQFF.

This rearrangement joins TRBV5-6 to TRBJ1-4; a possible D gene is TRBD1 (6 bases). There are 13 residues in the CDR3. V gave up 4 bases and J gave up 8 bases, with 12 bases separating them. Germline assignment: CDR1 SGHDT and CDR2 YYEEEE. CDR3 nucleotides: TGTGCCAGCAGCCGACCAGGGGAAGAAAAACTGTTTTTT. It is translated as CASSRPGEEKLFF. The full variable domain, in which reference TRBV5-6 and TRBJ1-4 provide the parts outside the CDR3, is DAGVTQSPTHLIKTRGQQVTLRCSPKSGHDTVSWYQQALGQGPQFIFQYYEEEERQRGNFPDRFSGHQFPNYSSELNVNALLLGDSALYLCASSRPGEEKLFFGSGTQLSVL.

The chain joins TRBV9 to TRBJ2-3; 12 bases map to TRBD2. The germline gives CDR1 SGDLS, CDR2 YYNGEE. The CDR3 sequence is 17 residues long. With V trimmed by 0 bases and J by 0 bases, 2 bases remained unmatched. CDR3 bases: TGTGCCAGCAGCGTAGGGACTAGCGGGACTAGCACAGATACGCAGTATTTT. It encodes CASSVGTSGTSTDTQYF. Full variable domain (missing parts from reference TRBV9 and TRBJ2-3): DSGVTQTPKHLITATGQRVTLRCSPRSGDLSVYWYQQSLDQGLQFLIQYYNGEERAKGNILERFSAQQFPDLHSELNLSSLELGDSALYFCASSVGTSGTSTDTQYFGPGTRLTVL.

This chain joins TRBV5-6 and TRBJ2-1, with D uncertain. Trimming pared 4 bases from V and 5 bases from J, leaving 10 bases between. The CDR3 length is 13 residues. Germline V gene data show CDR1 as SGHDT and CDR2 as YYEEEE. In DNA form, the CDR3 reads TGTGCCAGCAGCCCCCTCCTTGACAATGAGCAGTTCTTC. The encoded protein is CASSPLLDNEQFF.

The chain uses TRBV5-4 and TRBJ1-2, with D maybe TRBD1 (6 bases). Looked up from germline, CDR1 is SGHNT and CDR2 is YYREEE (reference sequence). The CDR3 has 15 amino acids. V shed 4 bases and J shed 5 bases, with 18 bases lying between them. For the CDR3, the DNA is TGTGCCAGCAGCGGCATAACAGGGACGGCATATGGCTACACCTTC. Translated: CASSGITGTAYGYTF.

The chain combines TRBV10-3 with TRBJ1-2; TRBD1 is a possible D gene (5 bases). The germline V and J ends were trimmed by 4 bases and 5 bases, with 23 bases remaining between them. The germline CDR1 and CDR2 sequences are ENHRY and SYGVKD. CDR3 length equals 17 residues. This chain's CDR3 is CAISAGDSSGLLYGYTF. The CDR3 DNA sequence: TGTGCCATCAGTGCGGGAGACAGCTCCGGTCTTTTGTATGGCTACACCTTC.

This clone has only one observation. The rearrangement uses TRBV7-8 and TRBJ1-3; 7 bases map to TRBD1. Losses at the gene ends were 1 base for V and 0 bases for J; bases not matched to a gene: 6. This CDR3 region has 17 residues. The V gene's germline CDR1 is SGHVS and CDR2 FQNEAQ. The CDR3 loop is CASSLGGQLSSGNTIYF. The CDR3 region has the DNA TGTGCCAGCAGCTTAGGGGGACAGCTATCCTCTGGAAACACCATATATTTT.

This clone has just one count. CDR3 region: CSVEMDRGNEQYF. CDR3 nucleotides: TGCAGCGTTGAAATGGACAGGGGGAACGAGCAGTACTTC. The chain joins TRBV29-1 to TRBJ2-7; 10 bases agree with TRBD1. The CDR3 covers 13 residues. V was pared by 2 bases and J by 5 bases, with 3 bases of the junction left unmatched. Germline loops: CDR1 SQVTM, CDR2 ANQGSEA.

The gene calls are TRBV28 and TRBJ2-1, with 7 bases lining up with TRBD2. Germline CDR1 reads MDHEN; CDR2 reads SYDVKM. Trimming took 6 bases from V and 6 from J; bases not matched to a gene: 14. This CDR3 has 16 amino acids. Here the CDR3 reads CASSPPPGGVANEQFF. The CDR3 coding sequence is TGTGCCAGCAGCCCCCCACCGGGAGGAGTAGCCAATGAGCAGTTCTTC.

The chain combines TRBV5-4 with TRBJ2-1; 7 bases are shared with TRBD1. CDR3 length equals 15 residues. The V gene end was trimmed by 6 bases and the J gene end by 3 bases; junction bases not matched to a gene: 9. Germline CDR1 is SGHNT and CDR2 is YYREEE (reference sequence). The DNA for the CDR3 is TGTGCCAGCACGCCGGGGACAGCTGGCTACAATGAGCAGTTCTTC. It yields the protein CASTPGTAGYNEQFF.

The chain combines TRBV9 with TRBJ2-7, with 8 positions matching TRBD2. CDR1 and CDR2 (germline): SGDLS, YYNGEE. Unmatched junction bases numbered 7, after V lost 0 bases and J lost 5 bases. The CDR3 covers 15 residues. CDR3: CASSVASGSQNEQYF. In DNA, the CDR3 is TGTGCCAGCAGCGTAGCCAGCGGGAGTCAAAACGAGCAGTACTTC.

The chain joins TRBV11-2 to TRBJ1-1; D ambiguous. This CDR3 contains 16 residues. Between the trimmed V and J ends, which lost 5 bases and 5 bases, there was a span of 21 bases. Germline V gene sequence: CDR1 SGHAT, CDR2 FQNNGV. CDR3 sequence: CASSILGLNGPTEAFF. CDR3 in DNA: TGTGCCAGCAGCATCTTGGGCTTAAACGGCCCGACTGAAGCTTTCTTT. The full variable domain, its missing parts supplied by reference TRBV11-2 and TRBJ1-1, is EAGVAQSPRYKIIEKRQSVAFWCNPISGHATLYWYQQILGQGPKLLIQFQNNGVVDDSQLPKDRFSAERLKGVDSTLKIQPAKLEDSAVYLCASSILGLNGPTEAFFGQGTRLTVV.

The chain recombines TRBV13 with TRBJ2-2; TRBD1 matches at 7 bases. In germline, CDR1 is PRHDT, CDR2 FYEKMQ (reference sequence). The CDR3 totals 17 residues. J gave up 1 base and V 0 bases, and 5 bases lay outside the gene matches. CDR3 coding DNA: TGTGCCAGCAGCTTAGGCCGGGACAGAAAGAACACCGGGGAGCTGTTTTTT. The encoded protein is CASSLGRDRKNTGELFF.

The rearrangement joins TRBV5-8 to TRBJ1-2, with no clear D. CDR1 is SGHTS and CDR2 is YDEGEE in the germline V gene. V dropped 4 bases and J dropped 1 base, with 14 bases sitting between them. The CDR3 is made up of 15 amino acids. For the CDR3, the DNA is TGTGCCAGCAGCATCGGCGGCGGAAGTAACTATGGCTACACCTTC. Its protein product is CASSIGGGSNYGYTF.

V gene TRBV5-1 combines with J gene TRBJ1-2, with a weak D call TRBD1 (5 bases). CDR3 length: 13 amino acids. Germline V gene lookup returns CDR1 SGHRS and CDR2 YFSETQ. V lost 6 bases, J lost 2 bases, and 11 bases lay in between. This CDR3 reads CASNPGGNYGYTF. DNA for the CDR3: TGCGCCAGCAATCCCGGGGGAAACTATGGCTACACCTTC. Full variable domain (rest looked up from reference TRBV5-1 and TRBJ1-2): KAGVTQTPRYLIKTRGQQVTLSCSPISGHRSVSWYQQTPGQGLQFLFEYFSETQRNKGNFPGRFSGRQFSNSRSEMNVSTLELGDSALYLCASNPGGNYGYTFGSGTRLTVV.

The J gene is TRBJ2-7, the V gene TRBV19; the D is unclear. Germline V lookup: CDR1 LNHDA, CDR2 SQIVND (reference sequence). The CDR3 extends over 13 amino acids. V was shortened by 1 base and J by 2 bases, with 6 bases between the two germline ends. The CDR3 spells CASSIGLPYEQYF. CDR3 sequence (DNA): TGTGCCAGTAGTATAGGACTTCCCTACGAGCAGTACTTC.

The rearrangement uses TRBV15 and TRBJ1-4; TRBD1 matches at 7 bases. Germline-derived CDR1 and CDR2 are LNHNV and YYDKDF (reference sequence). This CDR3 spans 15 amino acids. V was clipped by 0 bases and J by 5 bases; unmatched bases: 3. CDR3 sequence reads: CATSRDLTGNEKLFF. The CDR3 nucleotides read TGTGCCACCAGCAGAGATCTGACAGGGAATGAAAAACTGTTTTTT.

V and J are TRBV5-8 and TRBJ2-1; no definite D call. Germline CDR1 reads SGHTS; CDR2 reads YDEGEE. The CDR3 is 14 amino acids. With 0 bases removed from V and 0 bases from J, the gap between germline ends came to 4 bases. CDR3 residues: CASSLASSYNEQFF. The CDR3 DNA is TGTGCCAGCAGCTTGGCCAGCTCCTACAATGAGCAGTTCTTC.

This rearrangement joins TRBV5-4 to TRBJ2-7; 13 bases fit TRBD2. There are 15 residues in the CDR3. CDR1 SGHNT and CDR2 YYREEE come from the germline V gene (reference sequence). The ends lost 5 bases at V and 2 bases at J; junction bases unmatched: 4. CDR3 DNA sequence: TGTGCCAGCAGGTCCGGGACTAGCGGGACCTACGAGCAGTACTTC. This codes for CASRSGTSGTYEQYF.

CDR3 in DNA: TGCGCCAGCAGCTTATTGACAGGGGGCCGCACAGATACGCAGTATTTT. Residues: CASSLLTGGRTDTQYF. V is TRBV5-1 and J is TRBJ2-3, with 10 bases aligning to TRBD1. The ends lost 2 bases at V and 1 base at J; junction bases unmatched: 4. From germline, CDR1 is SGHRS and CDR2 YFSETQ. The CDR3 contains 16 residues.

The V call is TRBV7-2, the J call TRBJ2-5, with 9 bases lining up with TRBD1. The CDR3 contains 14 residues. Germline CDR1 is SGHTA and CDR2 is FQGNSA. V trimming: 5 bases; J trimming: 5 bases; junction bases outside the gene matches: 6. The CDR3 DNA reads TGTGCCAGCAGCCCTGACAGGGGGACTGAGACCCAGTACTTC. Translation gives CASSPDRGTETQYF.

V usage is TRBV7-7 and J usage is TRBJ2-7, with 9 positions matching TRBD2. Looked up from germline, CDR1 is SSHAT and CDR2 is FNYEAQ (reference sequence). This CDR3 spans 16 amino acids. V was clipped by 1 base and J by 2 bases; unmatched bases: 6. The DNA of the CDR3 is TGTGCCAGCAGCTTAGATCGCGGGAGGGGAGCCTACGAGCAGTACTTC. This translates into CASSLDRGRGAYEQYF. Supplemented by reference TRBV7-7 and TRBJ2-7, the full variable domain reads GAGVSQSPRYKVTKRGQDVTLRCDPISSHATLYWYQQALGQGPEFLTYFNYEAQPDKSGLPSDRFSAERPEGSISTLTIQRTEQRDSAMYRCASSLDRGRGAYEQYFGPGTRLTVT.